This T cell receptor (beta chain) is from a study of Graves' ophthalmopathy and Graves' hyperthyroidism. Turning to the study itself: Specimen type is peripheral blood, obtained at initial diagnosis before any treatment.

Trimming removed 0 bases from V and 5 bases from J, with 12 bases in between. The germline V gene has CDR1 SGHRS and CDR2 YFSETQ. This CDR3 is 16 amino acids long. The authors amplified TCR beta CDR3 regions, and they did so from RNA transcripts for repertoire sequencing. HTBI primers served in a first-round RT-PCR, which a second-round multiplex PCR followed. TCRdb redid the calling of the multiplex PCR reads with MiXCR, one entry per CDR3 protein. The table has a few hundred thousand distinct CDR3 sequences, 20% to 25% seen once; the top ten hold around 40%. This clonotype was recorded at least ten times.

The rearrangement joins TRBV5-1 to TRBJ1-6, with D unclear. The sequence came from a woman aged 50 to 65 with Graves' ophthalmopathy. The sample comprised peripheral blood. In nucleotides, the CDR3 is TGCGCCAGCAGCTTGGTCTCTCCGGGAAATAATTCACCCCTCCACTTT. As protein: CASSLVSPGNNSPLHF.